The 20 T cell receptor beta chains listed next were all sequenced from one sample in a study of blood T cell repertoires in COVID-19. The method was immunoSEQ multiplex PCR; TCRdb's version includes in-frame clones alone and lacks a portion of them. The sample consists of some 270,000 clones, around 87% of them appearing once. Sequencing used peripheral blood. The receptor set was obtained from a woman aged 55-69 years with COVID-19, enrolled during active disease.

The chain links TRBV5-5 to TRBJ1-5; 10 bases are shared with TRBD1. This CDR3 contains 15 residues. Per the germline V gene, CDR1 is SGHKS and CDR2 is YYEKEE (reference sequence). Trimming took 3 bases from V and 2 from J; bases not matched to a gene: 2. CDR3 region: CASSWGTGGNQPQHF. Written as DNA, the CDR3 is TGTGCCAGCAGCTGGGGGACAGGGGGCAATCAGCCCCAGCATTTT.

This clone was observed once. J is TRBJ2-5 and V is TRBV7-9; the D is unclear. CDR1 and CDR2 (germline): SEHNR, FQNEAQ (reference sequence). V was shortened by 5 bases and J by 1 base, with 11 bases between the two germline ends. The CDR3 totals 14 residues. The CDR3 protein is CASSPDHSQETQYF. CDR3 nucleotide sequence: TGTGCCAGCAGCCCCGATCACAGCCAAGAGACCCAGTACTTC.

The chain recombines TRBV7-2 with TRBJ2-7; 9 bases map to TRBD1. The CDR3 is 15 residues long. With V trimmed by 1 base and J by 2 bases, 3 bases remained unmatched. Germline V gene sequence: CDR1 SGHTA, CDR2 FQGNSA. The CDR3 bases are TGTGCCAGCAGCTTAGTGGGACAGGGAACCTACGAGCAGTACTTC. It codes for CASSLVGQGTYEQYF.

The V gene is TRBV7-2, the J gene TRBJ2-1; D is perhaps TRBD2 (5 bases). CDR3 length: 15 amino acids. The germline V gene has CDR1 SGHTA and CDR2 FQGNSA. The V end lost 7 bases, the J end lost 3 bases, and 16 bases lay between the germline ends. The CDR3 bases are TGTGCCAGCACCGAGGGTGATACCATCTACAATGAGCAGTTCTTC. This translates into CASTEGDTIYNEQFF.

This rearrangement joins TRBV10-3 to TRBJ2-7, with 7 bases aligning to TRBD1. The CDR3 has 14 amino acids. CDR1 ENHRY and CDR2 SYGVKD come from the germline V gene. V gave up 0 bases and J gave up 4 bases; unmatched junction bases: 3. The CDR3: CAISESVRGYEQYF. DNA of the CDR3: TGTGCCATCAGTGAGTCTGTCAGGGGGTACGAGCAGTACTTC.

The J gene is TRBJ1-5, the V gene TRBV6-6; 10 bases map to TRBD1. Germline assignment: CDR1 MNHNY and CDR2 SVGAGI (reference sequence). The CDR3 extends over 14 amino acids. J lost 7 bases, V lost 5 bases, and 5 bases had no gene match. In DNA, the CDR3 is TGTGCCAGCAGTGAGGGACAGGGGTGGCAGCCCCAGCATTTT. Protein product: CASSEGQGWQPQHF.

A few counts support this clone. CDR3 protein: CASSFSGAGEKLFF. The CDR3 nucleotides read TGTGCCAGCAGCTTCTCAGGGGCCGGCGAAAAACTGTTTTTT. The J gene is TRBJ1-4, the V gene TRBV7-2; the D gene is possibly TRBD1 (6 bases). V was shortened by 3 bases and J by 8 bases, with 13 bases between the two germline ends. Per germline, CDR1 SGHTA and CDR2 FQGNSA. The CDR3 spans 14 residues.

This chain links TRBV10-3 with TRBJ2-5; 14 bases match TRBD2. The CDR3 has 14 amino acids. Trimming cost V 10 bases and J 4 bases; bases outside gene matches: 5. In germline, CDR1 is ENHRY, CDR2 SYGVKD. CDR3 region: CATGTSGGRETQYF. Here the CDR3 DNA reads TGTGCCACTGGGACTAGCGGGGGTCGAGAGACCCAGTACTTC.

J is TRBJ1-5 and V is TRBV19, with D unresolved. This CDR3 region has 14 residues. The ends were cut back, 7 bases at V and 3 bases at J, with 13 bases in the middle. Germline CDR1 LNHDA, CDR2 SQIVND (reference sequence). This CDR3 reads CASNLGDTNQPQHF. The CDR3 DNA sequence: TGTGCCAGTAATTTGGGAGACACCAATCAGCCCCAGCATTTT.

The chain uses TRBV6-5 and TRBJ2-2; 7 bases are a match to TRBD2. Per the germline V gene, CDR1 is MNHEY and CDR2 is SVGAGI. V gave up 6 bases and J gave up 7 bases; unmatched junction bases: 8. The CDR3 sequence is 14 residues long. CDR3 in amino acids: CASSSSGAGGELFF. CDR3 nucleotide sequence: TGTGCCAGCAGCTCCAGCGGGGCAGGCGGGGAGCTGTTTTTT.

A single count supports this clone. V gene TRBV7-2 combines with J gene TRBJ2-3; D is possibly TRBD2 (7 bases). Germline V gene sequence: CDR1 SGHTA, CDR2 FQGNSA. The V end was cut by 1 base, the J end by 2 bases, with 19 bases between. The CDR3 extends over 18 amino acids. CDR3 bases: TGTGCCAGCAGCTTAGGGAGGGGGGGGAGGCCCACCACAGATACGCAGTATTTT. Residues: CASSLGRGGRPTTDTQYF.

The chain carries TRBV28 and TRBJ1-5, with a tentative D call TRBD1 (6 bases). Germline CDR1 MDHEN, CDR2 SYDVKM. V was trimmed by 6 bases and J by 5 bases, leaving 14 bases between them. This CDR3 is 14 amino acids long. DNA for the CDR3: TGTGCCAGCAGCCCTAATACAGGGCATCAGCCCCAGCATTTT. This gives the protein CASSPNTGHQPQHF.

A note on this clone: The junction differs from germline at one of its ends, possibly a read error. V usage is TRBV4-2 and J usage is TRBJ2-2; a possible D gene is TRBD1 (6 bases). The length of the CDR3 is 18 residues. The germline V gene encodes CDR1 LGHNA and CDR2 YNFKEQ. CDR3 loop: CANSILANLGGSTGELFF. The CDR3 nucleotides are TGTGCCAACAGCATCCTCGCCAACCTAGGGGGAAGCACCGGGGAGCTGTTTTTT.

The V call is TRBV3-1 (or the pseudogene TRBV3-2), the J call TRBJ2-2; 7 nucleotides match TRBD1. The CDR3 is 16 residues long. The V segment lost 4 bases and the J segment 3 bases; nucleotides outside the gene matches: 8. From germline, CDR1 is LGHDT and CDR2 YNNKEL (reference sequence). In nucleotides, the CDR3 is TGTGCCAGCAGCCCCCCCATGACAGGGTACACCGGGGAGCTGTTTTTT. Translation: CASSPPMTGYTGELFF.

The genes are TRBV19 and TRBJ2-7; 9 bases match TRBD1. After removal of 6 bases from V and 2 bases from J, the junction contained 8 bases not matched to a gene. The CDR3 runs to 15 residues. The germline V gene encodes CDR1 LNHDA and CDR2 SQIVND (reference sequence). The CDR3 sequence: CASSARDRVAYEQYF. CDR3 nucleotides: TGTGCCAGTAGCGCACGGGACAGGGTAGCCTACGAGCAGTACTTC.

This chain uses TRBV7-3 with TRBJ1-1; D remains unclear. The CDR3 runs 15 residues. The germline V and J ends were trimmed by 1 base and 5 bases, with 14 bases remaining between them. CDR1 is SGHTA and CDR2 is FQGTGA in the germline V gene. CDR3 in amino acids: CASSLNSGSGTEAFF. In nucleotides, the CDR3 is TGTGCCAGCAGCTTAAACTCGGGCTCGGGGACTGAAGCTTTCTTT.

The chain carries TRBV7-2 and TRBJ2-7; TRBD1 is a possible D gene (5 bases). CDR1 SGHTA and CDR2 FQGNSA come from the germline V gene. V lost 1 base, J lost 5 bases, and 15 bases lay in between. The CDR3 has 15 residues. CDR3 region: CASSLVGKGVDEQYF. The CDR3 region has the DNA TGTGCCAGCAGCTTAGTTGGTAAAGGGGTCGACGAGCAGTACTTC.

This chain's CDR3 is CASSRPGGAGGDEQFF. The CDR3 DNA sequence: TGTGCCAGCAGTCGACCGGGGGGAGCGGGAGGCGATGAGCAGTTCTTC. The gene calls are TRBV7-2 and TRBJ2-1, with 9 bases identical to TRBD2. V gave up 6 bases and J gave up 8 bases; unmatched junction bases: 14. The V gene's germline CDR1 is SGHTA and CDR2 FQGNSA. This CDR3 region has 16 residues.

The rearrangement links TRBV29-1 to TRBJ2-5, with 8 bases fitting TRBD1. V lost 6 bases and J lost 4; bases outside the gene matches: 13. The CDR3 consists of 15 residues. Germline CDR1 and CDR2: SQVTM and ANQGSEA. CDR3 amino acids: CSVGKTGGIGETQYF. The CDR3 nucleotides are TGCAGCGTCGGTAAAACAGGGGGGATCGGAGAGACCCAGTACTTC.

The V call is TRBV25-1, the J call TRBJ1-1, with D uncertain. Between the trimmed V and J ends, which lost 3 bases and 1 base, there was a span of 9 bases. Germline V gene data show CDR1 as MGHDK and CDR2 as SYGVNS. The CDR3 sequence is 14 residues long. CDR3 sequence: CASSDQARNTEAFF. The CDR3 DNA is TGTGCCAGCAGTGACCAGGCGCGGAACACTGAAGCTTTCTTT.